This TCR beta chain was sequenced for a study of human T cells and chemical hapten exposure. Notes on the study in general: DPC sensitization did not alter TCRs above 1 in 1000 frequency.

TCRdb reanalysed the RACE reads using MiXCR and keeps one entry per CDR3 protein. The table shows about 45,000 distinct CDR3 sequences, with approximately 4.8% occurring only once. The time point denotes: healthy volunteer bleed at 2 weeks. Whole blood that had not been fractionated was the source of extracted total RNA. This CDR3 comprises 17 residues. V was clipped by 6 bases and J by 0 bases, with 19 bases between them. Per germline, CDR1 MNHEY and CDR2 SMNVEV (reference sequence). Concerning this clonotype itself: Its antigen is undetermined.

The rearrangement uses TRBV27 and TRBJ2-3; maybe TRBD2 (6 bases). This TCR was sampled from a human donor in good health. Some clones in this sample may be carry-over from other donors' samples. The sample consisted of whole blood. For the CDR3, the DNA is TGTGCCAGCAGCGTTAGTCCTAGCGCCCGAAGCACAGATACGCAGTATTTT. This sequence encodes CASSVSPSARSTDTQYF.